This entry concerns a single T cell receptor beta chain. It was CD45RO-negative cells, positively selected for CCR7, that made up naive CD8 cells, with terminally differentiated effector memory CD45RA+ cells excluded. Assay: immunoSEQ multiplex PCR; the TCRdb copy retains only in-frame clones and omits some. The profile shows some 600,000 clones, 96% of them singletons. Trimming stripped 1 base from V and 15 bases from J, with 16 bases between. CDR1 and CDR2 from the germline V gene are SGHVS and FNYEAQ. This CDR3 has 13 amino acids. The data originate from a study of shared clonotypes between healthy human individuals.

The receptor comes from a woman in her twenties or thirties in good health. The sample comprised naive CD8+ T cells sorted from blood. The rearrangement links TRBV7-6 to TRBJ2-1; weak D call: TRBD1 (7 bases). This chain's CDR3 is CASSLGQGGFPFF. CDR3 DNA sequence: TGTGCCAGCAGCTTAGGCCAGGGGGGTTTTCCGTTCTTC.